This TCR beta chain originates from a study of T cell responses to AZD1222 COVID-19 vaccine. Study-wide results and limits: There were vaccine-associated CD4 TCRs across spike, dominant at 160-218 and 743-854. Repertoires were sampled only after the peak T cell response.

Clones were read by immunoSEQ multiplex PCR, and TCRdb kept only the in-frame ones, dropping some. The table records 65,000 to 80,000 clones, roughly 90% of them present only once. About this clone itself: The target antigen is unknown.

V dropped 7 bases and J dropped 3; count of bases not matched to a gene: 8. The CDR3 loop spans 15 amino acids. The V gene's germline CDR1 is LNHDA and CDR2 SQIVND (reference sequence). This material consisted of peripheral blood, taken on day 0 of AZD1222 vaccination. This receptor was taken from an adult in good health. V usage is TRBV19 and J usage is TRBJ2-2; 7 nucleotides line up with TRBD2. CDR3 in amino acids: CASKVQAGDTGELFF. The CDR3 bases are TGTGCCAGTAAGGTTCAGGCGGGGGACACCGGGGAGCTGTTTTTT.